These T cell receptor beta chains were read from a single sample in a study of read filtering for tumor transcriptome and immune sequencing. A single record per CDR3 protein comes from TCRdb applying MiXCR to the reads. The sample records about 130,000 distinct CDR3 sequences, around 13% being singletons. Material: a population of CD138-negative cells sorted from bone marrow. The source of these receptors is a donor aged 40 or older with multiple myeloma. CDR3s include the opening cysteine and the closing phenylalanine or tryptophan. A D gene is named only where the DNA matches it firmly.

CASSQAPGEREPYNEQFF	TRBD2	TRBV4-2	TRBJ2-1
CSVWDRVGEQFF	TRBD1	TRBV29-1	TRBJ2-1
CASSLTTGPYNEQFF	TRBD1	TRBV4-3	TRBJ2-1
CASSQETGIGNTEAFF	.	TRBV4-3	TRBJ1-1
CSSDRAWNTEAFF	TRBD1	TRBV29-1	TRBJ1-1
CASRRTGVDTEAFF	TRBD1	TRBV11-2	TRBJ1-1
CSARMTSGSREETQYF	TRBD2	TRBV20-1	TRBJ2-5
CSVGIQGAYYGYTF	TRBD1	TRBV29-1	TRBJ1-2
CASSLEVDQPQHF	.	TRBV12-3/TRBV12-4	TRBJ1-5
CASSLLAGDNEQFF	TRBD2	TRBV7-9	TRBJ2-1
CASLAGLNTGELFF	TRBD2	TRBV12-3/TRBV12-4	TRBJ2-2
CASSSRRTVADTEAFF	.	TRBV7-9	TRBJ1-1
CASSNGGTTYNEQFF	.	TRBV5-5	TRBJ2-1